This TCR beta chain was identified in a study of blood T cell repertoires in COVID-19. The germline gives CDR1 SGHRS, CDR2 YFSETQ. The trim removed 4 bases at V and 5 bases at J, leaving 6 bases unmatched. The CDR3 is 16 residues long. The data were produced by immunoSEQ multiplex PCR, yet TCRdb's version contains in-frame clones alone and is incomplete. Among 300,000 to 350,000 clones, roughly 87% were seen once, and the ten largest hold roughly 2%. The TCR originated in a man aged 18 to 30 with active or convalescent COVID-19. This chain uses TRBV5-1 with TRBJ2-3, with 14 positions matching TRBD2. Sequencing was performed on peripheral blood. CDR3: CASSRGLAGEIDTQYF. The CDR3 nucleotides read TGCGCCAGCAGCCGGGGACTAGCGGGGGAAATAGATACGCAGTATTTT. Supplemented by reference TRBV5-1 and TRBJ2-3, the full variable domain reads KAGVTQTPRYLIKTRGQQVTLSCSPISGHRSVSWYQQTPGQGLQFLFEYFSETQRNKGNFPGRFSGRQFSNSRSEMNVSTLELGDSALYLCASSRGLAGEIDTQYFGPGTRLTVL.